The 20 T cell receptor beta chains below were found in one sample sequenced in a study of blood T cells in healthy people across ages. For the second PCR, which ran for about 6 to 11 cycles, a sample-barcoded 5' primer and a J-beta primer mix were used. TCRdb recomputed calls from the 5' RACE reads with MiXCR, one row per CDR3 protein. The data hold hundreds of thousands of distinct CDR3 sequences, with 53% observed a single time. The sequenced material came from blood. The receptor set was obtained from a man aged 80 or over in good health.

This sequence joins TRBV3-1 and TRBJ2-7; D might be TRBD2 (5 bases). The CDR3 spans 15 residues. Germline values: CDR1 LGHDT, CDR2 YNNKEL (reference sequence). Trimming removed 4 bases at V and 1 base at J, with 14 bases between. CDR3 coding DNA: TGTGCCAGCAGCCGCATGTCGGGAAAATCCTACGAGCAGTACTTC. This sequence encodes CASSRMSGKSYEQYF.

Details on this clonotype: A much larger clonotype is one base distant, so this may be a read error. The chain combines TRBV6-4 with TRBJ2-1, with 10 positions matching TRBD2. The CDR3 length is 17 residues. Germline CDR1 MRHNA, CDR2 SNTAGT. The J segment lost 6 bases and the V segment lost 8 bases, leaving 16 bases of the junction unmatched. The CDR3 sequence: CASVGTSAAKVPNEQFF. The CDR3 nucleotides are TGTGCCAGCGTCGGGACTAGCGCTGCAAAGGTGCCCAATGAGCAGTTCTTC.

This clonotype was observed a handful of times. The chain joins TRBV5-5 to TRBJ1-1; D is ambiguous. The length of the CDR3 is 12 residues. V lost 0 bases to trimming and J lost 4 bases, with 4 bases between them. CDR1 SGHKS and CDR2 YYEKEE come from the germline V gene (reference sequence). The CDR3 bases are TGTGCCAGCAGCTTGGAAACCACTGAAGCTTTCTTT. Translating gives CASSLETTEAFF.

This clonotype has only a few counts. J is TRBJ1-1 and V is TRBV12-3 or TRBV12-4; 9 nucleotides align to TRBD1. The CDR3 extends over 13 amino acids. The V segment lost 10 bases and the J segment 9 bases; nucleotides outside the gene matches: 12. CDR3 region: CATCGDREVKAFF. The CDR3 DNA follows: TGTGCCACCTGCGGGGACAGGGAGGTGAAAGCTTTCTTT.

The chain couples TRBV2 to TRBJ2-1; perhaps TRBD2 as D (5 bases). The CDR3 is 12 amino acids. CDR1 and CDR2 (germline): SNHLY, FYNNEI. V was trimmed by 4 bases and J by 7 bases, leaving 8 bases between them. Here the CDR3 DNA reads TGTGCCAGCAGTGGAGGGCGGAATGAGCAGTTCTTC. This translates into CASSGGRNEQFF.

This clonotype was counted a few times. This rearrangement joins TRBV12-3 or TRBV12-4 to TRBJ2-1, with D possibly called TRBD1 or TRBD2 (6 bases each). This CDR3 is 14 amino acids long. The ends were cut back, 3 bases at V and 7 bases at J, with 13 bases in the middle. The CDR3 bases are TGTGCCAGCAGTTTGGCGGGAAGGGGGAATGAGCAGTTCTTC. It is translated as CASSLAGRGNEQFF.

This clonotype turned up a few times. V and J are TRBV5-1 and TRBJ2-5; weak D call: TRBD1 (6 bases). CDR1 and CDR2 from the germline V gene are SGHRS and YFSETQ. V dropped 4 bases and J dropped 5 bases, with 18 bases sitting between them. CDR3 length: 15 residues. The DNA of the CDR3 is TGCGCCAGCAGCCCCCCAACAGGGTTGGGTGAGACCCAGTACTTC. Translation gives CASSPPTGLGETQYF. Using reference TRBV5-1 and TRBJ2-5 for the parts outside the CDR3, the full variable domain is KAGVTQTPRYLIKTRGQQVTLSCSPISGHRSVSWYQQTPGQGLQFLFEYFSETQRNKGNFPGRFSGRQFSNSRSEMNVSTLELGDSALYLCASSPPTGLGETQYFGPGTRLLVL.

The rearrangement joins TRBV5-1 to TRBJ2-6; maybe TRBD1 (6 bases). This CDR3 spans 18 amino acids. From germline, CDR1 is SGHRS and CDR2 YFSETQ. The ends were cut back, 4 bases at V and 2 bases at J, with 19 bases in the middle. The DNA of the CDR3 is TGCGCCAGCAGCAAGAAGGCAGGGGATGAAGCTGGGGCCAACGTCCTGACTTTC. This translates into CASSKKAGDEAGANVLTF.

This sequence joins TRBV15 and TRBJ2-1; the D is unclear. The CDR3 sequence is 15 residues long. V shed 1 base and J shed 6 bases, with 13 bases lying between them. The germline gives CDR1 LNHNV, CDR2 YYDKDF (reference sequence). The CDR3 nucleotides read TGTGCCACCAGCAGAGGCCCAGCCTGGGTCAATGAGCAGTTCTTC. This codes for CATSRGPAWVNEQFF.

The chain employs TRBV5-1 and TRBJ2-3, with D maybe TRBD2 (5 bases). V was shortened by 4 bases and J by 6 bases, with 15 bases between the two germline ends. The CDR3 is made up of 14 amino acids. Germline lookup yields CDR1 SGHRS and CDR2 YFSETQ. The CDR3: CASSRNRAEDTQYF. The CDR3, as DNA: TGCGCCAGCAGCCGCAACCGAGCGGAGGATACGCAGTATTTT.

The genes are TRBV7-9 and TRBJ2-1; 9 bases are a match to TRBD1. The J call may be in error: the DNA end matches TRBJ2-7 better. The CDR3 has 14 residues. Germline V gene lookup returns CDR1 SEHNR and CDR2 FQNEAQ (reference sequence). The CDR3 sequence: CASSVPGQGSEQYF. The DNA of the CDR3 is TGTGCCAGCAGCGTTCCGGGACAGGGCAGCGAGCAGTACTTC.

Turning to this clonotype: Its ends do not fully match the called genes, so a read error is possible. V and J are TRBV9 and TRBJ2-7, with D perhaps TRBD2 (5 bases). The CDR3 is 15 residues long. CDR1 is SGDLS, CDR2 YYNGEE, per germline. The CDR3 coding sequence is TGTGCCGGCAGCGGACCGAGGAGCGACTCCTACGAGCAGTACTTC. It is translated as CAGSGPRSDSYEQYF.

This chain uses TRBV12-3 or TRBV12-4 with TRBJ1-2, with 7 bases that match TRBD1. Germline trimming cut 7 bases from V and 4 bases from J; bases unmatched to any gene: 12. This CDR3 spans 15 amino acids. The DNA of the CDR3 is TGTGCCAGCATCAAGGGACAGCTCCCCCTCTATGGCTACACCTTC. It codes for CASIKGQLPLYGYTF.

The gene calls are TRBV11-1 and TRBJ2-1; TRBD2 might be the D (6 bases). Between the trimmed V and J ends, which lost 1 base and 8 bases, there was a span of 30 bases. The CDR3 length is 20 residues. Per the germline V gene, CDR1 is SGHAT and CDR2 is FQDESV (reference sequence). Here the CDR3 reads CASSLDPLSPGGLYNDEQFF. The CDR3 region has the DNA TGTGCCAGCAGCTTAGACCCCCTTTCCCCCGGTGGACTATATAACGATGAGCAGTTCTTC.

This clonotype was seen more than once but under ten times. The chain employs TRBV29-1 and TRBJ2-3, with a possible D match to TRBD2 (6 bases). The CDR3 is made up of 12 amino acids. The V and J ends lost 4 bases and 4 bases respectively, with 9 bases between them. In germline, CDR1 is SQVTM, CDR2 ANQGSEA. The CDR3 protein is CSVAGGPDTQYF. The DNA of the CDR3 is TGCAGCGTTGCAGGAGGGCCAGATACGCAGTATTTT.

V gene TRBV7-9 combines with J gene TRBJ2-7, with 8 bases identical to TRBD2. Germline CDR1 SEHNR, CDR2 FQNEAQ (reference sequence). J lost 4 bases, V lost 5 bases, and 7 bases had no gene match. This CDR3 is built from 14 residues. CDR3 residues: CASSQRELSYEQYF. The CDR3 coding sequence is TGTGCCAGCAGCCAGCGGGAGCTCTCATACGAGCAGTACTTC.

CDR3 amino acids: CASSRTSGQYEQYF. CDR3 sequence (DNA): TGTGCCAGCTCTAGGACTAGCGGGCAGTACGAGCAGTACTTC. This rearrangement joins TRBV6-1 to TRBJ2-7; TRBD2 aligns across 11 bases. Germline lookup yields CDR1 MNHNS and CDR2 SASEGT. Trimming cost V 8 bases and J 4 bases; bases outside gene matches: 7. This CDR3 comprises 14 residues.

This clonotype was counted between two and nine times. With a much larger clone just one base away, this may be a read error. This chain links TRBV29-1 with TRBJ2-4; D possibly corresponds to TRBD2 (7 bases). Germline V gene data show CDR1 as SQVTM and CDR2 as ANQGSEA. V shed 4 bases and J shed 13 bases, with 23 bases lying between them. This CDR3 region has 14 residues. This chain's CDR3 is CSVAQTGGYNEQYF. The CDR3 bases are TGCAGCGTTGCCCAAACGGGGGGCTACAATGAGCAGTACTTC.

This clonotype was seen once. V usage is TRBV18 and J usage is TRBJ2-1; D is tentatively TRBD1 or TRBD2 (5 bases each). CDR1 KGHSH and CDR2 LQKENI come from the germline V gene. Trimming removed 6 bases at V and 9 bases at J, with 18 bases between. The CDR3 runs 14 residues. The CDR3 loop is CASSRGVLASEQFF. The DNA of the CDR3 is TGTGCCAGCTCCCGAGGGGTATTGGCGAGTGAGCAGTTCTTC. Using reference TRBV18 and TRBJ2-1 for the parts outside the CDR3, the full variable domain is NAGVMQNPRHLVRRRGQEARLRCSPMKGHSHVYWYRQLPEEGLKFMVYLQKENIIDESGMPKERFSAEFPKEGPSILRIQQVVRGDSAAYFCASSRGVLASEQFFGPGTRLTVL.

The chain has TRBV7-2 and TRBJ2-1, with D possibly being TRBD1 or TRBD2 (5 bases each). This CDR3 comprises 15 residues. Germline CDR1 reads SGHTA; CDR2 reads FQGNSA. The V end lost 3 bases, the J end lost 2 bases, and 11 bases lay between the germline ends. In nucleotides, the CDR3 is TGTGCCAGCAGCTTCCCGGGGCGAACCTACAATGAGCAGTTCTTC. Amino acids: CASSFPGRTYNEQFF.